These T cell receptor beta chains were read from a single sample in a study of cytomegalovirus exposure and HLA in healthy donors. Sequenced by immunoSEQ multiplex PCR; TCRdb stores in-frame clones only, minus some. The sample includes roughly 160,000 clones, 70% to 80% of them seen just once. The sequenced material came from PBMCs. The receptors originated from a man younger than 45 in good health and CMV-seropositive. CDR3s include the opening cysteine and the closing phenylalanine or tryptophan. A D gene is named only where the DNA matches it firmly. The size of a clone is reported for some rows only, either as once, few or many, or as a class for expanded clones.

clone_size	j_call	d_call	v_call	cdr3_nt	cdr3_aa
few	TRBJ1-5	NA	TRBV19	TGTGCCAGTAGTATAGGACGCCAGGTCAACAATCAGCCCCAGCATTTT	CASSIGRQVNNQPQHF
few	TRBJ2-7	NA	TRBV4-3	TGCGCCAGCAGCCAAGAAGAGGGAACCTCCTACGAGCAGTACTTC	CASSQEEGTSYEQYF
NA	TRBJ1-4	NA	TRBV5-6	TGTGCCAGCAGCCTGAACTCTCGAAAACTGTTTTTT	CASSLNSRKLFF
NA	TRBJ2-4	TRBD1	TRBV19	TGTGCCAGTAGTGCTGACAGGGGAAATGGAAACATTCAGTACTTC	CASSADRGNGNIQYF
NA	TRBJ1-5	NA	TRBV6-5	TGTGCCAGCAGTTCGCTTAGCACTCAGCCCCAGCATTTT	CASSSLSTQPQHF
NA	TRBJ2-7	NA	TRBV7-9	TGTGCCAGCAGCCTCGGGGTTCATGGCGAGCAGTACTTC	CASSLGVHGEQYF
NA	TRBJ1-5	NA	TRBV7-7	TGTGCCAGCAGCTTACAGGGTAATAGCAATCAGCCCCAGCATTTT	CASSLQGNSNQPQHF
NA	TRBJ1-1	TRBD1	TRBV19	TGTGCCAGTAGTCCCAGACAGGGGATCTGGAACACTGAAGCTTTCTTT	CASSPRQGIWNTEAFF
NA	TRBJ2-1	NA	TRBV4-1	TGCGCCAGCAGCCAAGATCGGCGGGAGCAGTTCTTC	CASSQDRREQFF
NA	TRBJ2-7	TRBD2	TRBV9	TGTGCCAGCAGCCTCGGGACTAGCGCCTACGAGCAGTACTTC	CASSLGTSAYEQYF
NA	TRBJ1-1	NA	TRBV5-6	TGTGCCAGCAGCTTGAACGGGGGGCGAGGCACTGAAGCTTTCTTT	CASSLNGGRGTEAFF
NA	TRBJ1-5	NA	TRBV5-1	TGCGCCAGCAGCTTGGTGTCAGGGGTTCAGCCCCAGCATTTT	CASSLVSGVQPQHF